Listed below are T cell receptor beta chains from one sample, sequenced in a study of T cell clusters in autoimmune cytopenias. TCRdb reprocessed the multiplex PCR reads, with one entry per CDR3 protein and no DNA. This sample contains about 6,900 distinct CDR3 sequences. The same specimen was also included in a second study, on T cell repertoires in aging, cancer and after chemotherapy.

Sequencing was performed on peripheral blood. Source of these receptors: a human donor in good health. Each CDR3 is given with its conserved first and last residue. Size tells how often a clone was seen (once, few, many) or the class of an expanded clone, and some rows leave it out.

>NA|TRBJ2-3|TRBV6-1
CASSDKGGAPDTQYF
>NA|TRBJ2-7|TRBV15
CATSRGTSSYEQYF
>NA|TRBJ1-5|TRBV6-6
CASSQGPRLNQPQHF
>medium-sized|TRBJ1-2|TRBV29-1
CSVEKGVNYGYSF
>NA|TRBJ2-3|TRBV12-3/TRBV12-4
CASSLAGGSTDTQYF
>NA|TRBJ1-6|TRBV4-2
CASSQGPWENSPLHF
>medium-sized|TRBJ1-2|TRBV6-5
CASSYRAPTDGYTF
>medium-sized|TRBJ2-2|TRBV29-1
CSVASAGGADTGELFF
>medium-sized|TRBJ2-7|TRBV12-3/TRBV12-4
CASSSYRLQLGEQYF
>NA|TRBJ2-7|TRBV7-9
CASSRGGTDYEQYF
>NA|TRBJ2-1|TRBV12-3/TRBV12-4
CASSLTSGGDNEQFF
>NA|TRBJ1-2|TRBV5-3
CARSYIPEGYTF
>NA|TRBJ2-4|TRBV15
CATSRGLDDIQYF
>medium-sized|TRBJ1-6|TRBV30
CAWSAGDNSPLHF
>NA|TRBJ1-5|TRBV15
CATSGGVYQPQHF
>medium-sized|TRBJ2-3|TRBV6-1
CASNRLAGRDTQYF
>NA|TRBJ1-1|TRBV13
CASSVPQGSRGTEAFF
>NA|TRBJ1-4|TRBV30
CAWSEPRGTNEKLFF
>NA|TRBJ1-1|TRBV30
CAWIVNTEAFF
>medium-sized|TRBJ2-1|TRBV19
CASSARGRTPYNEQFF
>NA|TRBJ1-2|TRBV30
CAWSPWLARFNNYGYTF
>NA|TRBJ2-2|TRBV5-6
CASSLLQQNTGELFF
>large|TRBJ2-1|TRBV6-6
CASSLGGAGYNEQFF
>medium-sized|TRBJ2-7|TRBV29-1
CSGTGGSYEQYF
>NA|TRBJ1-1|TRBV10-3
CAIRGGGGNTEAFF
>medium-sized|TRBJ1-5|TRBV19
CASIDGGAGGEPQHF
>NA|TRBJ1-4|TRBV19
CAVRDHLNEKLFF
>medium-sized|TRBJ2-6|TRBV5-6
CASSSRATGANVLTF
>NA|TRBJ2-7|TRBV12-3/TRBV12-4
CASSPGPNSYEQYF
>medium-sized|TRBJ2-5|TRBV19
CASNGGRGIQETQYF
>NA|TRBJ1-2|TRBV6-2/TRBV6-3
CASGVRAYYGYTF
>NA|TRBJ2-3|TRBV6-1
CASSEVLAGPQDTQYF
>medium-sized|TRBJ2-2|TRBV6-2/TRBV6-3
CASSYASLGGDNTGELFF
>NA|TRBJ2-1|TRBV5-6
CASSSIDRGGNEQFF
>medium-sized|TRBJ2-3|TRBV5-4
CASSPGPLLEADTQYF
>medium-sized|TRBJ2-3|TRBV6-1
CASSEFRDRVYFETDTQYF
>NA|TRBJ1-2|TRBV6-5
CASPPGGALGGYTF
>medium-sized|TRBJ1-2|TRBV10-3
CATLDGYYGYTF
>NA|TRBJ1-4|TRBV5-1
CASSFDLGGGREKLFF
>medium-sized|TRBJ1-1|TRBV19
CASSTPWGRQDSVMNTEAFF
>NA|TRBJ2-3|TRBV12-3/TRBV12-4
CASSLVAGGDTQYF
>NA|TRBJ2-7|TRBV18
CASSPSSGAAYEQYF
>NA|TRBJ2-2|TRBV5-5
CASSLAGRVTGELFF
>NA|TRBJ2-7|TRBV5-4
CASSLGPPGGMDEQYF
>NA|TRBJ2-1|TRBV5-6
CASSLTGEASYNEQFF
>NA|TRBJ1-1|TRBV12-3/TRBV12-4
CASLGQGDMNTEAFF
>medium-sized|TRBJ2-1|TRBV29-1
CSVEDPRGYSYNEQFF
>medium-sized|TRBJ2-3|TRBV27
CASSVGGGDTQYF
>NA|TRBJ2-7|TRBV6-2/TRBV6-3
CASSYRSDRGSVEQYF
>medium-sized|TRBJ1-6|TRBV19
CASRVLDRENSPLHF
>NA|TRBJ1-5|TRBV7-6
CASSPPYAGSNQPQHF
>medium-sized|TRBJ1-2|TRBV29-1
CSVPLGDGYTF
>NA|TRBJ1-3|TRBV12-3/TRBV12-4
CASSFQGPNTIYF
>NA|TRBJ2-3|TRBV20-1
CSARFLAGGSTDTQYF
>medium-sized|TRBJ2-1|TRBV19
CASSMSHSSYNEQFF